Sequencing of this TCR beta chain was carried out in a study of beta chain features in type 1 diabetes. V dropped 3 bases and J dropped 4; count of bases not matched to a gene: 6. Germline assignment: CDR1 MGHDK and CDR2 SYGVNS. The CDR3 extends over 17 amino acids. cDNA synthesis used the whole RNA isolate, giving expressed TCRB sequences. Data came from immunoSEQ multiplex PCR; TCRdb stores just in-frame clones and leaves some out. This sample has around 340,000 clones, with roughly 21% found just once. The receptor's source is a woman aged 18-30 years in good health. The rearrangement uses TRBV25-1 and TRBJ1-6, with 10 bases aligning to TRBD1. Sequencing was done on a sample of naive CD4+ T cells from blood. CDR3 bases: TGTGCCAGCAGTGAGAGGATGGGACAGGGGTATAATTCACCCCTCCACTTT. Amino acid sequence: CASSERMGQGYNSPLHF. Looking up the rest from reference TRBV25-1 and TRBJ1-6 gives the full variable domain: EADIYQTPRYLVIGTGKKITLECSQTMGHDKMYWYQQDPGMELHLIHYSYGVNSTEKGDLSSESTVSRIRTEHFPLTLESARPSHTSQYLCASSERMGQGYNSPLHFGNGTRLTVT.